Shown below are 8 T cell receptor beta chains from a single sample sequenced in a study of shared clonotypes between healthy human individuals. Method: immunoSEQ multiplex PCR; TCRdb's copy keeps in-frame clones and lacks some. The sample contains about 1 million clones, about three quarters of which appear only once. The specimen sequenced was memory CD4+ T cells sorted from blood. As for subset: CD45RA-negative fraction. These receptors were taken from a man aged 18 to 29 in good health.

The rearrangement joins TRBV28 to TRBJ1-5, with D tentatively TRBD1 (5 bases). Germline assignment: CDR1 MDHEN and CDR2 SYDVKM. The CDR3 is 15 amino acids. V lost 5 bases and J lost 7, with 18 bases in between. CDR3 sequence: CASSPAGILRQPQHF. The CDR3 DNA is TGTGCCAGCAGTCCTGCAGGGATCCTTAGACAGCCCCAGCATTTT. The variable domain in full, with the rest retrieved from reference TRBV28 and TRBJ1-5, is DVKVTQSSRYLVKRTGEKVFLECVQDMDHENMFWYRQDPGLGLRLIYFSYDVKMKEKGDIPEGYSVSREKKERFSLILESASTNQTSMYLCASSPAGILRQPQHFGDGTRLSIL.

The rearrangement links TRBV18 to TRBJ2-3; D possibly corresponds to TRBD1 (6 bases). V lost 1 base and J 6 bases, leaving 8 bases between the germline ends. Germline CDR1 and CDR2: KGHSH and LQKENI. CDR3 length: 13 amino acids. The DNA for the CDR3 is TGTGCCAGCTCACCACAGGGGGTTGATACGCAGTATTTT. As protein: CASSPQGVDTQYF.

The CDR3 loop reads CASRRLAGDSDTQYF. Written as DNA, the CDR3 is TGTGCCAGCAGGCGACTAGCGGGAGACTCCGATACGCAGTATTTT. This chain joins TRBV6-5 and TRBJ2-3, with TRBD2 matching 12 bases. The CDR3 covers 15 residues. The ends lost 6 bases at V and 6 bases at J; junction bases unmatched: 7. Germline-derived CDR1 and CDR2 are MNHEY and SVGAGI.

The genes are TRBV28 and TRBJ1-5, with TRBD1 identical over 7 bases. V lost 8 bases, J lost 0 bases, and 7 bases stayed unmatched. The germline V gene has CDR1 MDHEN and CDR2 SYDVKM. CDR3 length equals 15 residues. The CDR3 loop reads CASLTGANSNQPQHF. For the CDR3, the DNA is TGTGCCAGCCTAACAGGGGCAAATAGCAATCAGCCCCAGCATTTT.

This clone has a single count. This sequence joins TRBV6-1 and TRBJ1-5; 7 positions match TRBD1. The V and J ends lost 3 bases and 2 bases, in that order; junction bases with no gene match: 7. CDR3 length: 16 residues. Germline values: CDR1 MNHNS, CDR2 SASEGT. DNA of the CDR3: TGTGCCAGCAGTGATTCGCAGGGGGGGCGCAATCAGCCCCAGCATTTT. The encoded protein is CASSDSQGGRNQPQHF.

This clone was observed a handful of times. The same CDR3 is also encoded by other DNA sequences in this sample. The chain employs TRBV5-6 and TRBJ2-7, with D unresolved. Per germline, CDR1 SGHDT and CDR2 YYEEEE. The V end was cut by 1 base, the J end by 2 bases, with 7 bases between. This CDR3 region has 13 residues. The CDR3 bases are TGTGCCAGCAGCTTGCCGGGTACCTACGAGCAGTACTTC. Its translation is CASSLPGTYEQYF. Supplemented by reference TRBV5-6 and TRBJ2-7, the full variable domain reads DAGVTQSPTHLIKTRGQQVTLRCSPKSGHDTVSWYQQALGQGPQFIFQYYEEEERQRGNFPDRFSGHQFPNYSSELNVNALLLGDSALYLCASSLPGTYEQYFGPGTRLTVT.

This chain links TRBV4-1 with TRBJ1-2, with D perhaps matching TRBD1 (6 bases). This CDR3 comprises 16 residues. V dropped 0 bases and J dropped 3 bases, with 14 bases sitting between them. Germline-derived CDR1 and CDR2 are MGHRA and YSYEKL. Here the CDR3 DNA reads TGCGCCAGCAGCCAAGACTCAGGGGTATTGTACTATGGCTACACCTTC. It yields the protein CASSQDSGVLYYGYTF.

This rearrangement joins TRBV6-1 to TRBJ1-5; a weak D match, TRBD1 (5 bases). Per the germline V gene, CDR1 is MNHNS and CDR2 is SASEGT. Trimming cost V 8 bases and J 8 bases, with 13 bases left between them. The length of the CDR3 is 12 residues. The CDR3 DNA sequence: TGTGCCAGCCAGCTAGACAGAGAGCCCCAGCATTTT. This translates into CASQLDREPQHF.